Below, 15 T cell receptor beta chains from the same sample are listed, as sequenced in a study of blood T cells in healthy people across ages. Primed by a sample-barcoded 5' primer and a J-beta primer mix, a second PCR proceeded for roughly 6 to 12 cycles. TCRdb analysed the 5' RACE reads with MiXCR anew, one entry per CDR3 protein. The sample comprises fewer than 750,000 distinct CDR3 sequences, 45% to 55% of which are singletons, and about 22% rests with the top ten. Specimen: blood. These TCRs come from a man at least 80 years old in good health.

The chain joins TRBV6-5 to TRBJ2-3; possible D gene TRBD1, 7 bases. The germline gives CDR1 MNHEY, CDR2 SVGAGI. The CDR3 extends over 13 amino acids. Trimming pared 6 bases from V and 10 bases from J, leaving 17 bases between. The CDR3 DNA reads as TGTGCCAGCAGGGCGGGACAGCGAGAGGCGCAGTATTTT. Its protein product is CASRAGQREAQYF.

This chain links TRBV12-3 or TRBV12-4 with TRBJ2-7; no firm D call. The tail of the sequence fits TRBJ2-4 better, so the J call may be wrong. CDR3 length equals 11 residues. CDR3 sequence: CATSGGNIQYF. DNA for the CDR3: TGTGCCACCTCGGGTGGAAACATTCAGTACTTC.

The V call is TRBV29-1, the J call TRBJ1-1, with a possible D match to TRBD1 (5 bases). The germline V and J ends were trimmed by 6 bases and 3 bases, with 8 bases remaining between them. Germline CDR1 is SQVTM and CDR2 is ANQGSEA. The CDR3 length is 11 residues. The CDR3 DNA is TGCAGCGTACAGGCCCACACTGAAGCTTTCTTT. Its translation is CSVQAHTEAFF. Full variable domain (rest looked up from reference TRBV29-1 and TRBJ1-1): SAVISQKPSRDICQRGTSLTIQCQVDSQVTMMFWYRQQPGQSLTLIATANQGSEATYESGFVIDKFPISRPNLTFSTLTVSNMSPEDSSIYLCSVQAHTEAFFGQGTRLTVV.

The chain uses TRBV10-2 and TRBJ2-2; no clear D gene. The CDR3 has 14 residues. Germline-derived CDR1 and CDR2 are WSHSY and SAAADI. The germline V and J ends were trimmed by 1 base and 4 bases, with 7 bases remaining between them. CDR3: CASSEFGSTGELFF. The DNA for the CDR3 is TGCGCCAGCAGTGAGTTCGGCAGCACCGGGGAGCTGTTTTTT.

The chain joins TRBV7-2 to TRBJ2-1; 7 nucleotides line up with TRBD2. The V gene's germline CDR1 is SGHTA and CDR2 FQGNSA. The CDR3 is 16 residues long. The junction had 8 bases not matched to a gene; V was cut back by 3 bases and J by 3 bases. CDR3 protein: CASSFASGGFYNEQFF. The CDR3 DNA follows: TGTGCCAGCAGCTTCGCTAGCGGCGGATTCTACAATGAGCAGTTCTTC. Looking up the rest from reference TRBV7-2 and TRBJ2-1 gives the full variable domain: GAGVSQSPSNKVTEKGKDVELRCDPISGHTALYWYRQSLGQGLEFLIYFQGNSAPDKSGLPSDRFSAERTGGSVSTLTIQRTQQEDSAVYLCASSFASGGFYNEQFFGPGTRLTVL.

This chain links TRBV5-1 with TRBJ2-1, with TRBD2 identical over 10 bases. The trim removed 2 bases at V and 0 bases at J, leaving 5 bases unmatched. The CDR3 totals 17 residues. The V gene's germline CDR1 is SGHRS and CDR2 YFSETQ. The CDR3 here is CASSFPPSGSSYNEQFF. The CDR3 region has the DNA TGCGCCAGCAGCTTCCCTCCTAGCGGGAGCTCCTACAATGAGCAGTTCTTC. Together with reference TRBV5-1 and TRBJ2-1, the CDR3 gives the full variable domain: KAGVTQTPRYLIKTRGQQVTLSCSPISGHRSVSWYQQTPGQGLQFLFEYFSETQRNKGNFPGRFSGRQFSNSRSEMNVSTLELGDSALYLCASSFPPSGSSYNEQFFGPGTRLTVL.

The gene calls are TRBV12-3 or TRBV12-4 and TRBJ2-3; D call uncertain. V was trimmed by 5 bases and J by 3 bases, leaving 15 bases between them. CDR3 length: 15 amino acids. CDR3 sequence (DNA): TGTGCCAGCAGTCCCTCAAAGGGTGTAACAGATACGCAGTATTTT. It yields the protein CASSPSKGVTDTQYF.

The chain has TRBV7-2 and TRBJ1-2; no clear D gene. The V gene's germline CDR1 is SGHTA and CDR2 FQGNSA. The germline V and J ends were trimmed by 1 base and 3 bases, with 9 bases remaining between them. The CDR3 sequence is 14 residues long. CDR3 amino acids: CASSLVWDDYGYTF. CDR3 DNA: TGTGCCAGCAGCTTAGTCTGGGATGACTATGGCTACACCTTC.

Of note for this clonotype: A read error may be the cause here, since a much bigger clone is one base away. The gene calls are TRBV7-3 and TRBJ2-6, with TRBD1 as a possible D gene (5 bases). Trimming took 2 bases from V and 2 from J, leaving 7 bases between them. Germline values: CDR1 SGHTA, CDR2 FQGTGA. The CDR3 has 15 residues. CDR3 DNA: TGTGCCAGCAGCTTAGACAGCCCTGGGGCCAACGTCCTGACTTTC. Translating it yields CASSLDSPGANVLTF.

The chain uses TRBV15 and TRBJ2-3, with D uncertain. With 0 bases removed from V and 5 bases from J, the gap between germline ends came to 9 bases. Germline CDR1 LNHNV, CDR2 YYDKDF (reference sequence). The CDR3 length is 14 residues. The CDR3 here is CATSREDLGDTQYF. The CDR3 nucleotides read TGTGCCACCAGCAGAGAAGACTTAGGAGATACGCAGTATTTT.

The sample holds a few counts of this clonotype. V and J are TRBV6-6 and TRBJ1-3; D is perhaps TRBD1 (6 bases). V was clipped by 6 bases and J by 4 bases, with 13 bases between them. CDR1 is MNHNY and CDR2 is SVGAGI in the germline V gene (reference sequence). This CDR3 comprises 14 residues. As DNA, the CDR3 is TGTGCCAGCAGCTGGGACACCCCGGGAAACACCATATATTTT. Translation: CASSWDTPGNTIYF.

J is TRBJ2-1 and V is TRBV11-2, with 7 positions matching TRBD2. The germline CDR1 and CDR2 sequences are SGHAT and FQNNGV. J gave up 3 bases and V 5 bases, and 10 bases lay outside the gene matches. The CDR3 consists of 16 residues. The CDR3 DNA follows: TGTGCCAGCAGCATCCTTAGGGTAGCGGGCTACAATGAGCAGTTCTTC. It encodes CASSILRVAGYNEQFF.

This clonotype was found a few times. The J gene is TRBJ2-1, the V gene TRBV5-5, with 9 bases that match TRBD1. Germline V CDR1 and CDR2: SGHKS, YYEKEE (reference sequence). This CDR3 is 13 amino acids long. V shed 2 bases and J 9 bases; nucleotides not matched to a gene: 3. The CDR3 here is CASSLQGAGEQFF. In DNA form, the CDR3 reads TGTGCCAGCAGCTTACAGGGGGCGGGTGAGCAGTTCTTC.

This clonotype was found a few times. The J gene is TRBJ2-1, the V gene TRBV2; no reliable D call. The germline gives CDR1 SNHLY, CDR2 FYNNEI. This CDR3 has 11 residues. V was trimmed by 6 bases and J by 9 bases, leaving 9 bases between them. The CDR3 DNA follows: TGTGCCAGCAGGGCAGTGGGTGAGCAGTTCTTC. It specifies CASRAVGEQFF.

This clonotype was found once. The chain uses TRBV7-2 and TRBJ2-1; the D gene is possibly TRBD2 (6 bases). Germline V gene sequence: CDR1 SGHTA, CDR2 FQGNSA. V was pared by 3 bases and J by 4 bases, with 13 bases between. This CDR3 is built from 15 residues. DNA of the CDR3: TGTGCCAGCAGCTTGGCGGGGCTATGGTACAATGAGCAGTTCTTC. Its translation is CASSLAGLWYNEQFF.